Following are 20 T cell receptor beta chains from one sample sequenced in a study of PD-1 blockade in classical Hodgkin lymphoma (dated by TCRdb to 2020 to 2021). The time point label, as the study defines it: cycle 4 day 1 (C4D1), after less than seven weeks of nivolumab. Every trial patient had relapsed following autologous stem cell transplantation, and prior brentuximab vedotin exposure was what differed among cohorts A, B and C. A Miltenyi CD8+ T cell isolation kit was used for magnetic negative selection to purify CD8+ T cells from thawed PBMCs. Receptors were amplified or captured by the immunoSEQ multiplex PCR assay. Drawn from immuneACCESS, this table holds only the in-frame rearrangements with V and J called that TCRdb kept. Clones are partly lost; checked studies trace under half to an unresolved V gene and leave the rest unexplained. The sample data list approximately 19,000 clones, and around 89% of these were observed just once. Together, the top ten hold approximately 4.5% of the sample.

Material: CD8+ T cells from blood, obtained before the fourth cycle of nivolumab. These receptors were obtained from a human donor with classical Hodgkin lymphoma.

The V call is TRBV28, the J call TRBJ1-3; D is ambiguous. CDR1 is MDHEN and CDR2 is SYDVKM in the germline V gene. This CDR3 has 12 amino acids. V was cut by 6 bases and J by 6 bases, with 9 bases left in between. This CDR3 reads CASRSLENTIYF. The CDR3 nucleotides are TGTGCCAGCAGGTCTTTGGAAAACACCATATATTTT.

This chain connects TRBV5-8 to TRBJ2-7; 12 bases are shared with TRBD1. Per germline, CDR1 SGHTS and CDR2 YDEGEE. V was pared by 5 bases and J by 2 bases, with 5 bases of the junction left unmatched. The length of the CDR3 is 15 residues. CDR3 DNA sequence: TGTGCCAGCAGGGAGGGACAGGGGGCTCCCTACGAGCAGTACTTC. This sequence encodes CASREGQGAPYEQYF.

The genes are TRBV30 and TRBJ2-2; D is unclear. CDR3 size: 13 residues. The V end lost 2 bases, the J end lost 1 base, and 5 bases lay between the germline ends. The germline V gene encodes CDR1 GTSNPN and CDR2 SVGIG (reference sequence). The CDR3 region has the DNA TGTGCCTGGAGTTTGGAGAACACCGGGGAGCTGTTTTTT. Translation gives CAWSLENTGELFF.

The chain uses TRBV30 and TRBJ2-3; 11 bases match TRBD2. V shed 4 bases and J 0 bases; nucleotides not matched to a gene: 3. The CDR3 is 15 residues long. Germline CDR1 GTSNPN, CDR2 SVGIG (reference sequence). In DNA form, the CDR3 reads TGTGCCTGGACTAGCGGGAGGTCTAGCACAGATACGCAGTATTTT. Its protein is CAWTSGRSSTDTQYF.

This clone showed up just a few times. The rearrangement uses TRBV27 and TRBJ2-1, with a possible D match to TRBD1 (6 bases). Trimming pared 3 bases from V and 4 bases from J, leaving 7 bases between. CDR3 size: 13 residues. Germline values: CDR1 MNHEY, CDR2 SMNVEV (reference sequence). The CDR3: CASSFGQYNEQFF. CDR3 DNA: TGTGCCAGCAGTTTCGGACAGTACAATGAGCAGTTCTTC.

This sequence joins TRBV7-6 and TRBJ2-5; the D gene is possibly TRBD2 (6 bases). The germline V and J ends were trimmed by 3 bases and 1 base, with 6 bases remaining between them. Looked up from germline, CDR1 is SGHVS and CDR2 is FNYEAQ. The CDR3 is 13 amino acids. The CDR3 nucleotides are TGTGCCAGCAGCTTGGGAGGCCAAGAGACCCAGTACTTC. Translating gives CASSLGGQETQYF.

The CDR3 sequence is CASSFSPTWSGGTTRNTEAFF. CDR3 coding DNA: TGTGCCAGCAGTTTTTCCCCTACCTGGTCTGGGGGCACTACCAGAAACACTGAAGCTTTCTTT. The V gene is TRBV2, the J gene TRBJ1-1, with D perhaps matching TRBD1 (6 bases). V shed 5 bases and J shed 2 bases, with 33 bases lying between them. This CDR3 comprises 21 residues. Germline V CDR1 and CDR2: SNHLY, FYNNEI.

The chain uses TRBV10-3 and TRBJ2-3; TRBD2 aligns across 12 bases. V lost 9 bases to trimming and J lost 6 bases; unmatched junction nucleotides: 13. CDR1 and CDR2 (germline): ENHRY, SYGVKD. The CDR3 has 16 residues. The CDR3 DNA reads TGTGCCATGAGGCCCCCACTAGCGGGAGGACGTGATACGCAGTATTTT. Translating it yields CAMRPPLAGGRDTQYF.

The chain combines TRBV5-1 with TRBJ2-3; unclear D gene. V lost 1 base and J lost 2, with 14 bases in between. The CDR3 is 16 residues long. Per the germline V gene, CDR1 is SGHRS and CDR2 is YFSETQ. The CDR3 DNA is TGCGCCAGCAGCTTGTGTCGGACGGGTAACACAGATACGCAGTATTTT. It is translated as CASSLCRTGNTDTQYF.

The chain is built from TRBV6-6 and TRBJ2-7, with D possibly being TRBD1 (5 bases). Germline values: CDR1 MNHNY, CDR2 SVGAGI (reference sequence). V was pared by 1 base and J by 2 bases, with 9 bases between. The CDR3 totals 14 residues. This CDR3 reads CASSYFDSTYEQYF. Written as DNA, the CDR3 is TGTGCCAGCAGTTACTTTGACAGCACCTACGAGCAGTACTTC.

This chain joins TRBV2 and TRBJ1-5, with D hard to call. Per the germline V gene, CDR1 is SNHLY and CDR2 is FYNNEI. The CDR3 has 14 residues. V lost 4 bases, J lost 1 base, and 8 bases lay in between. The CDR3 DNA reads TGTGCCAGCAGTGCGTCAGGAAGCAATCAGCCCCAGCATTTT. This codes for CASSASGSNQPQHF.

The V and J genes are TRBV28 and TRBJ1-1; 9 bases line up with TRBD1. Germline CDR1 reads MDHEN; CDR2 reads SYDVKM. This CDR3 is built from 13 residues. The V and J ends lost 3 bases and 6 bases, in that order; junction bases with no gene match: 2. The CDR3 coding sequence is TGTGCCAGCAGTTTGAGACAGGGGGCTGAAGCTTTCTTT. Amino acid sequence: CASSLRQGAEAFF.

V and J are TRBV4-1 and TRBJ2-7; tentative D call: TRBD1 (5 bases). In germline, CDR1 is MGHRA, CDR2 YSYEKL. The ends were cut back, 1 base at V and 5 bases at J, with 12 bases in the middle. CDR3 size: 14 residues. CDR3 sequence (DNA): TGCGCCAGCAGCCAAGGGGGCTTCTGGGACGAGCAGTACTTC. Protein: CASSQGGFWDEQYF.

This chain uses TRBV19 with TRBJ1-5; 9 nucleotides line up with TRBD1. This CDR3 comprises 15 residues. Per germline, CDR1 LNHDA and CDR2 SQIVND (reference sequence). V lost 5 bases to trimming and J lost 9 bases; unmatched junction nucleotides: 11. DNA of the CDR3: TGTGCCAGTAGTGGTTCCGGGACAGGGCTTCTGCCCCAGCATTTT. This gives the protein CASSGSGTGLLPQHF.

Note on this clone: The junction and the germline gene differ at one end; a read error may be behind it. Other DNA sequences in the same sample also yield this CDR3. This chain links TRBV28 with TRBJ2-7; the match to TRBD2 covers 13 bases. The CDR3 sequence is 15 residues long. The germline gives CDR1 MDHEN, CDR2 SYDVKM. The CDR3 sequence is CASRRTSGSGGEQYF. The CDR3 DNA sequence: TGTGCCAGCAGACGGACTAGCGGGAGTGGGGGCGAGCAGTATTTC.

This rearrangement joins TRBV7-7 to TRBJ2-7; D gene ambiguous. The CDR3 covers 13 residues. Germline CDR1 is SSHAT and CDR2 is FNYEAQ (reference sequence). With 1 base removed from V and 3 bases from J, the gap between germline ends came to 7 bases. The CDR3 is CASSLGSGYEQYF. As DNA, the CDR3 is TGTGCCAGCAGCTTAGGGTCAGGCTACGAGCAGTACTTC.

This clone was counted a single time. The chain carries TRBV4-2 and TRBJ1-3; D not resolved. V was clipped by 1 base and J by 3 bases, with 19 bases between them. The germline V gene has CDR1 LGHNA and CDR2 YNFKEQ. The CDR3 runs to 18 residues. The CDR3 DNA sequence: TGTGCCAGCAGCCAAGGGTCAAGGGCCGAAGCTTTTGGAAACACCATATATTTT. As protein: CASSQGSRAEAFGNTIYF.

The rearrangement joins TRBV4-1 to TRBJ1-1; D ambiguous. Trimming removed 4 bases from V and 4 bases from J, with 10 bases in between. The CDR3 covers 13 residues. From germline, CDR1 is MGHRA and CDR2 YSYEKL. CDR3 in amino acids: CASSRGMGTEAFF. As DNA, the CDR3 is TGCGCCAGCAGCCGAGGTATGGGCACTGAAGCTTTCTTT.

CDR3 nucleotides: TGCGCCAGCAGGGAGGACAGGGGGCAGGGTGAGACCCAGTACTTC. This encodes CASREDRGQGETQYF. The chain recombines TRBV5-1 with TRBJ2-5; 11 positions agree with TRBD1. From germline, CDR1 is SGHRS and CDR2 YFSETQ. With V trimmed by 5 bases and J by 5 bases, 8 bases remained unmatched. The length of the CDR3 is 15 residues.

The V and J genes are TRBV6-6 and TRBJ2-1, with a weak D call TRBD1 (5 bases). Trimming shortened V by 5 bases and J by 0 bases, and 11 bases separated the two germline ends. Germline V gives CDR1 MNHNY, CDR2 SVGAGI (reference sequence). This CDR3 comprises 15 residues. The CDR3 spells CASSIRVSSYNEQFF. For the CDR3, the DNA is TGTGCCAGCAGTATCAGGGTGAGCTCCTACAATGAGCAGTTCTTC.